The 18 T cell receptor beta chains reported below all come from one sample, sequenced in a study of beta chain features in type 1 diabetes. Study findings and constraints: Type 1 diabetes patients had TCRB CDR3s that were shorter (moderately but significantly so) in all four CD4+ subsets.

These receptors lack a known antigen. As every portion of the isolated RNA was reverse transcribed, the sequencing read expressed TCRB transcripts. Sequencing was performed with immunoSEQ multiplex PCR; in TCRdb, only in-frame clones are kept and a portion is missing. The table lists some 44,000 clones, 66% of them singletons. Specimen: Tregs from blood. Every receptor here comes from a young woman with type 1 diabetes.

The chain carries TRBV4-3 and TRBJ2-2; 8 nucleotides agree with TRBD2. The length of the CDR3 is 15 residues. Germline loops: CDR1 LGHNA, CDR2 YSLEER. J was trimmed by 4 bases and V by 3 bases; bases with no gene match: 4. CDR3 sequence (DNA): TGCGCCAGCAGCCACACAGCGGGAGCCACCGGGGAGCTGTTTTTT. Protein sequence: CASSHTAGATGELFF.

V usage is TRBV6-6 and J usage is TRBJ1-3; D remains unclear. Germline V CDR1 and CDR2: MNHNY, SVGAGI (reference sequence). V was trimmed by 2 bases and J by 0 bases, leaving 8 bases between them. This CDR3 has 15 residues. CDR3 region: CASSYPAGSGNTIYF. CDR3 DNA sequence: TGTGCCAGCAGTTACCCTGCCGGCTCTGGAAACACCATATATTTT.

The chain recombines TRBV7-2 with TRBJ2-2; tentative D call: TRBD2 (5 bases). V was shortened by 5 bases and J by 5 bases, with 12 bases between the two germline ends. Germline CDR1 is SGHTA and CDR2 is FQGNSA. This CDR3 contains 14 residues. The CDR3 bases are TGTGCCAGCAGCACTAGAGGTGCAACCGGGGAGCTGTTTTTT. Its protein is CASSTRGATGELFF.

The rearrangement uses TRBV4-3 and TRBJ2-5; 7 bases are shared with TRBD1. This CDR3 region has 15 residues. Germline CDR1 LGHNA, CDR2 YSLEER. J was trimmed by 4 bases and V by 3 bases; bases with no gene match: 8. This CDR3 is CASSQGQPGGETQYF. The CDR3 DNA sequence: TGCGCCAGCAGCCAGGGACAGCCGGGTGGAGAGACCCAGTACTTC.

The table lists this clone with a few counts. The J gene is TRBJ2-7, the V gene TRBV5-1; 7 bases map to TRBD2. V trimming: 4 bases; J trimming: 6 bases; junction bases outside the gene matches: 10. From germline, CDR1 is SGHRS and CDR2 YFSETQ. The CDR3 extends over 14 amino acids. CDR3 in amino acids: CASSPREHTREQYF. CDR3 coding DNA: TGCGCCAGCAGCCCGCGGGAGCACACCCGCGAGCAGTACTTC.

The genes are TRBV7-9 and TRBJ2-7; D unclear. The V end lost 7 bases, the J end lost 2 bases, and 12 bases lay between the germline ends. CDR1 is SEHNR and CDR2 is FQNEAQ in the germline V gene (reference sequence). The CDR3 loop spans 13 amino acids. The CDR3 DNA follows: TGTGCCAGCACCTTCTCTGGCCCCTACGAGCAGTACTTC. It specifies CASTFSGPYEQYF.

This clone was seen a single time. The V and J genes are TRBV27 and TRBJ2-1; 7 bases match TRBD2. V lost 8 bases and J lost 10; bases outside the gene matches: 5. From germline, CDR1 is MNHEY and CDR2 SMNVEV (reference sequence). The CDR3 is made up of 11 amino acids. The chain's CDR3 is CASREGGEQFF. The CDR3 nucleotides are TGTGCCAGCCGTGAGGGAGGGGAGCAGTTCTTC.

The chain links TRBV6-1 to TRBJ1-2, with no clear D. The CDR3 consists of 13 residues. Trimming stripped 1 base from V and 6 bases from J, with 9 bases between. Looked up from germline, CDR1 is MNHNS and CDR2 is SASEGT. This CDR3 reads CASSEGYSNGYTF. The DNA for the CDR3 is TGTGCCAGCAGTGAAGGGTACAGCAATGGCTACACCTTC.

The V call is TRBV18, the J call TRBJ2-7, with 8 bases aligning to TRBD2. J was trimmed by 3 bases and V by 4 bases; bases with no gene match: 8. The CDR3 consists of 15 residues. Germline V lookup: CDR1 KGHSH, CDR2 LQKENI. CDR3 sequence reads: CASSLPGRGRYEQYF. As DNA, the CDR3 is TGTGCCAGCTCACTCCCCGGGAGGGGTCGCTACGAGCAGTACTTC.

The chain uses TRBV5-1 and TRBJ2-5; the match to TRBD2 covers 7 bases. CDR1 is SGHRS, CDR2 YFSETQ, per germline. The length of the CDR3 is 16 residues. V lost 5 bases to trimming and J lost 5 bases; unmatched junction nucleotides: 15. The CDR3 sequence is CASRLPSGSKGETQYF. The CDR3 DNA reads as TGCGCCAGCAGATTGCCTAGCGGCTCAAAGGGGGAGACCCAGTACTTC.

The V call is TRBV28, the J call TRBJ2-7; 7 bases fit TRBD1. The CDR3 length is 15 residues. With V trimmed by 7 bases and J by 0 bases, 9 bases remained unmatched. Looked up from germline, CDR1 is MDHEN and CDR2 is SYDVKM. CDR3 sequence reads: CASNQIGTVSYEQYF. The CDR3 DNA reads as TGTGCCAGCAATCAGATCGGGACAGTCTCCTACGAGCAGTACTTC.

This clone was detected only once. The chain carries TRBV5-1 and TRBJ1-6; no clear D. Germline V gene sequence: CDR1 SGHRS, CDR2 YFSETQ. The CDR3 has 18 residues. The V end was cut by 2 bases, the J end by 0 bases, with 15 bases between. CDR3 residues: CASSFTELAGSYNSPLHF. DNA for the CDR3: TGCGCCAGCAGCTTTACCGAGTTGGCGGGCTCCTATAATTCACCCCTCCACTTT.

The rearrangement links TRBV5-1 to TRBJ2-1, with 8 nucleotides matching TRBD2. V dropped 3 bases and J dropped 2; count of bases not matched to a gene: 7. Germline V gene sequence: CDR1 SGHRS, CDR2 YFSETQ. This CDR3 comprises 16 residues. CDR3 DNA: TGCGCCAGCAGCTGGGGCGGTAGCGGGACCTACAATGAGCAGTTCTTC. It yields the protein CASSWGGSGTYNEQFF.

The sample holds one count of this clone. V gene TRBV6-1 combines with J gene TRBJ1-5; D ambiguous. The length of the CDR3 is 13 residues. Germline-derived CDR1 and CDR2 are MNHNS and SASEGT. The V gene lost 1 base and the J gene lost 11 bases, with 12 bases spanning the gap. CDR3 region: CASSEDLLRAQHF. The CDR3 DNA sequence: TGTGCCAGCAGTGAAGACCTCCTGCGGGCCCAGCATTTT.

This clone was observed once. V and J are TRBV7-9 and TRBJ1-5, with D maybe TRBD1 (5 bases). V shed 5 bases and J shed 3 bases, with 11 bases lying between them. The CDR3 covers 14 residues. Germline-derived CDR1 and CDR2 are SEHNR and FQNEAQ (reference sequence). This chain's CDR3 is CASSLGRANQPQHF. DNA for the CDR3: TGTGCCAGCAGCCTAGGCAGGGCCAATCAGCCCCAGCATTTT. Variable domain in full (rest from reference TRBV7-9 and TRBJ1-5): DTGVSQNPRHKITKRGQNVTFRCDPISEHNRLYWYRQTLGQGPEFLTYFQNEAQLEKSRLLSDRFSAERPKGSFSTLEIQRTEQGDSAMYLCASSLGRANQPQHFGDGTRLSIL.

This clone was counted a few times. For the CDR3, the DNA is TGTGCCAGCAGCCGGGAGGGGGGAAGGACTGAAGCTTTCTTT. Its protein is CASSREGGRTEAFF. The chain joins TRBV7-2 to TRBJ1-1; TRBD1 might be the D (6 bases). CDR1 is SGHTA, CDR2 FQGNSA, per germline. V lost 5 bases and J 5 bases, leaving 15 bases between the germline ends. The CDR3 consists of 14 residues.

The chain has TRBV19 and TRBJ1-1, with a tentative D call TRBD1 (6 bases). The CDR3 covers 13 residues. From germline, CDR1 is LNHDA and CDR2 SQIVND (reference sequence). Trimming stripped 3 bases from V and 8 bases from J, with 13 bases between. This chain's CDR3 is CASSMGTDREAFF. CDR3 coding DNA: TGTGCCAGTAGTATGGGGACCGACAGGGAAGCTTTCTTT.

The gene calls are TRBV28 and TRBJ2-4; 7 nucleotides line up with TRBD1. J was trimmed by 3 bases and V by 6 bases; bases with no gene match: 11. The germline V gene encodes CDR1 MDHEN and CDR2 SYDVKM. The CDR3 is 16 residues long. This chain's CDR3 is CASRPLGTAIKNIQYF. In nucleotides, the CDR3 is TGTGCCAGCAGACCCCTCGGGACAGCGATCAAAAACATTCAGTACTTC.